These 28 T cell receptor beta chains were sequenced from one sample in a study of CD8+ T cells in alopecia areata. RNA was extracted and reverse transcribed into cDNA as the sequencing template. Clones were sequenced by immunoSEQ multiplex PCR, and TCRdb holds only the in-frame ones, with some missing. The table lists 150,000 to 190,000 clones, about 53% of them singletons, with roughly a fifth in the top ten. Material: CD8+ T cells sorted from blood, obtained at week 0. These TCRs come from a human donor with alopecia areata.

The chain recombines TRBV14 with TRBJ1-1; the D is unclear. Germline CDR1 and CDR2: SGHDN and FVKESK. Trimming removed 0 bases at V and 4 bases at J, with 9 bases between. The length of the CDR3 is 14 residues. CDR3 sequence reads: CASSQDRRATEAFF. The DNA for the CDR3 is TGTGCCAGCAGCCAAGACAGGAGGGCCACTGAAGCTTTCTTT.

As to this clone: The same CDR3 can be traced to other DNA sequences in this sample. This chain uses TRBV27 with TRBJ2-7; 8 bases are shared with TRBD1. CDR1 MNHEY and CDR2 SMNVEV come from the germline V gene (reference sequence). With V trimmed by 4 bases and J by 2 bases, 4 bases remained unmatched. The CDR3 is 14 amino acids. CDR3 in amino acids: CASSSGQGAYEQYF. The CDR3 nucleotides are TGTGCCAGCAGTTCTGGACAGGGCGCCTACGAGCAGTACTTC.

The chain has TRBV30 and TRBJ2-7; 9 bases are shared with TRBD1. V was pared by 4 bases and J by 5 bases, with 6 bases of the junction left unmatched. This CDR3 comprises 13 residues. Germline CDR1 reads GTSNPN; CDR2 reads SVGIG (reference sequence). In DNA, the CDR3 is TGTGCCTGGACCGGGACAGGGATACACGAGCAGTACTTC. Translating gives CAWTGTGIHEQYF.

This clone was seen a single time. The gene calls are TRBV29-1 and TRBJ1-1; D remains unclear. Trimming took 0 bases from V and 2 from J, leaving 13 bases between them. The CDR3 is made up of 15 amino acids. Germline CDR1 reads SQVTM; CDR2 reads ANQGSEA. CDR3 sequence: CSVEDNRGRNTEAFF. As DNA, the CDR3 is TGCAGCGTTGAAGATAATAGAGGGAGAAACACTGAAGCTTTCTTT.

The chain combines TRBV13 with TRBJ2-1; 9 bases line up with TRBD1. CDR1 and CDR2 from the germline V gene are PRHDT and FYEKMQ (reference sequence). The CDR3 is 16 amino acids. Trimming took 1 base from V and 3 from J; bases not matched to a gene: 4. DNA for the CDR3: TGTGCCAGCAGCTTAGCTACAGGGGGCCTCTACAATGAGCAGTTCTTC. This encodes CASSLATGGLYNEQFF. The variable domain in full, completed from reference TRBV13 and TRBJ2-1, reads AAGVIQSPRHLIKEKRETATLKCYPIPRHDTVYWYQQGPGQDPQFLISFYEKMQSDKGSIPDRFSAQQFSDYHSELNMSSLELGDSALYFCASSLATGGLYNEQFFGPGTRLTVL.

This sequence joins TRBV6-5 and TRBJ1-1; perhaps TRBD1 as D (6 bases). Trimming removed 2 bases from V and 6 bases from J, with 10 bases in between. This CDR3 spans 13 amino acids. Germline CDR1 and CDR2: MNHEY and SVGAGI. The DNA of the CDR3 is TGTGCCAGCAGTTACGGGGGGGCCGCTGAAGCTTTCTTT. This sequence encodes CASSYGGAAEAFF.

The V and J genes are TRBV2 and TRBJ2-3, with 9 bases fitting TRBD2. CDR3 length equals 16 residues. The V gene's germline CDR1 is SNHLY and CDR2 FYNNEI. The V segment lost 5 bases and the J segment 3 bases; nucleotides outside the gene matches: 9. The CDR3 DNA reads TGTGCCAGCAGTTACCCCGTGGCGGGGGGGACAGATACGCAGTATTTT. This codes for CASSYPVAGGTDTQYF.

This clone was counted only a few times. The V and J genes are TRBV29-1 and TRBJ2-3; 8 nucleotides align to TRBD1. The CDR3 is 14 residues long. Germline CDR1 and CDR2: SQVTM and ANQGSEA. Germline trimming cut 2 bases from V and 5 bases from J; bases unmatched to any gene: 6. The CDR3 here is CSVERAGGEDTQYF. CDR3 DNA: TGCAGCGTTGAACGAGCAGGGGGCGAAGATACGCAGTATTTT.

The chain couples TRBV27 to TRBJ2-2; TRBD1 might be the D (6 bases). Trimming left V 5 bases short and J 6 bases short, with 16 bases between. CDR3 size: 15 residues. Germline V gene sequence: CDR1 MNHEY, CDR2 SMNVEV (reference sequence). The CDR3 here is CASSPSRGRSGELFF. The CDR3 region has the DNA TGTGCCAGCAGTCCCAGCAGGGGAAGATCCGGGGAGCTGTTTTTT.

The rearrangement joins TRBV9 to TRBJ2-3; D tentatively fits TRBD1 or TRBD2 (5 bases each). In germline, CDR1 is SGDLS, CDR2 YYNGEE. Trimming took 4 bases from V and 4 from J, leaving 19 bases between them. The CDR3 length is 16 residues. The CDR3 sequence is CASSSRDRVYADTQYF. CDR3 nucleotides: TGTGCCAGCAGCTCCCGGGACCGGGTATATGCAGATACGCAGTATTTT.

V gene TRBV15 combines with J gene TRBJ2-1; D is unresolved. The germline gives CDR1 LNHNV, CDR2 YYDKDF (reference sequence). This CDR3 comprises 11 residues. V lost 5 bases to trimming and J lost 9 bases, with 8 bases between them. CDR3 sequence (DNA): TGTGCCACCAGCGGCGTTCGTGAGCAGTTCTTC. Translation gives CATSGVREQFF.

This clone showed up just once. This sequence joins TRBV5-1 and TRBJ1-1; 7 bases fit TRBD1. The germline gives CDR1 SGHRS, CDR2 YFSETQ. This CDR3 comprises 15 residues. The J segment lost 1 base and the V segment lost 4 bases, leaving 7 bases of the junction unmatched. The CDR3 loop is CASSGRQGPNTEAFF. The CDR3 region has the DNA TGCGCCAGCAGCGGGAGACAGGGACCGAACACTGAAGCTTTCTTT.

The CDR3 coding sequence is TGTGCCAGCAGCTTAGTATCTAGCGGGGTGCGCACAGATACGCAGTATTTT. It yields the protein CASSLVSSGVRTDTQYF. The chain carries TRBV13 and TRBJ2-3; 9 positions agree with TRBD2. The CDR3 runs to 17 residues. Germline V gene data show CDR1 as PRHDT and CDR2 as FYEKMQ (reference sequence). V was clipped by 1 base and J by 1 base; unmatched bases: 6.

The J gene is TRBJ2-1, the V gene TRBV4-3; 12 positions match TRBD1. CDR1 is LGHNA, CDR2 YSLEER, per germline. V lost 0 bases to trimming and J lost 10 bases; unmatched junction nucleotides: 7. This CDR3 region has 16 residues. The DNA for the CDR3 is TGCGCCAGCAGCCAAGATCGGGGGACAGGGGGCTCGGAGCAGTTCTTC. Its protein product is CASSQDRGTGGSEQFF.

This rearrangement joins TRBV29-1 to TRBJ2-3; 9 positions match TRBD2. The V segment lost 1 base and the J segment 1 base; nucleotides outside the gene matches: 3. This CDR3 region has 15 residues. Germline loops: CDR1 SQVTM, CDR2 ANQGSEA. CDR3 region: CSVEGRTSGTDTQYF. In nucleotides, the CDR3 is TGCAGCGTTGAAGGGCGGACTAGCGGCACAGATACGCAGTATTTT.

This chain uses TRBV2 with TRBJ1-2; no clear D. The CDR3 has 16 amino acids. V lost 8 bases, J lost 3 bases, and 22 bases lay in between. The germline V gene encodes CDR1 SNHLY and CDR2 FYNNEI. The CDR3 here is CASRGLDGPRDYGYTF. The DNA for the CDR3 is TGTGCCAGCCGGGGATTGGACGGACCACGGGACTATGGCTACACCTTC.

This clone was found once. CDR3 region: CASSPKATGGDGYTF. CDR3 nucleotides: TGCGCCAGCAGCCCTAAGGCGACAGGGGGCGATGGCTACACCTTC. V usage is TRBV5-1 and J usage is TRBJ1-2, with 10 bases identical to TRBD1. V trimming: 4 bases; J trimming: 6 bases; junction bases outside the gene matches: 9. The V gene's germline CDR1 is SGHRS and CDR2 YFSETQ. CDR3 length: 15 residues.

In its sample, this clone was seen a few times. CDR3 sequence: CAWSVRGANVLTF. The CDR3 DNA reads TGTGCCTGGAGTGTACGGGGGGCCAACGTCCTGACTTTC. This rearrangement joins TRBV30 to TRBJ2-6; D unclear. Germline CDR1 GTSNPN, CDR2 SVGIG (reference sequence). This CDR3 contains 13 residues. Between the trimmed V and J ends, which lost 0 bases and 4 bases, there was a span of 4 bases. Full variable domain (outside the CDR3, taken from reference TRBV30 and TRBJ2-6): SQTIHQWPATLVQPVGSPLSLECTVEGTSNPNLYWYRQAAGRGLQLLFYSVGIGQISSEVPQNLSASRPQDRQFILSSKKLLLSDSGFYLCAWSVRGANVLTFGAGSRLTVL.

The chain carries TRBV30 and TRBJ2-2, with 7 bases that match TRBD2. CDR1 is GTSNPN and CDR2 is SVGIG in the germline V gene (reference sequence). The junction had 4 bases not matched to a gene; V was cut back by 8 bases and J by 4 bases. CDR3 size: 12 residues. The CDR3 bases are TGTGCCCTTGGGGGGGGCACCGGGGAGCTGTTTTTT. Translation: CALGGGTGELFF.

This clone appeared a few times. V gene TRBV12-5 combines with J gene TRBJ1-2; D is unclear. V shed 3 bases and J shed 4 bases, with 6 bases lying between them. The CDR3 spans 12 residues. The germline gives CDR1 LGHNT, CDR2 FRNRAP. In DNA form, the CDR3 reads TGTGCTAGTGGTTTAAACAGCTATGGCTACACCTTC. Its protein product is CASGLNSYGYTF.

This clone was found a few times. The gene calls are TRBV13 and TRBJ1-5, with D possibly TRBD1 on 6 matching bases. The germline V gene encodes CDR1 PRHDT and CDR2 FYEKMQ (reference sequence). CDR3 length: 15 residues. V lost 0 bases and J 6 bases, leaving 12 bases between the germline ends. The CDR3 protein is CASSLGSEGGQPQHF. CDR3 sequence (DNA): TGTGCCAGCAGCTTAGGTTCCGAGGGGGGTCAGCCCCAGCATTTT.

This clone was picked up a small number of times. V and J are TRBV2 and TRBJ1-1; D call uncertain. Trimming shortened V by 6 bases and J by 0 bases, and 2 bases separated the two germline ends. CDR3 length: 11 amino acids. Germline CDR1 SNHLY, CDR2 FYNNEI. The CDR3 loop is CASRVNTEAFF. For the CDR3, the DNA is TGTGCCAGCAGGGTGAACACTGAAGCTTTCTTT. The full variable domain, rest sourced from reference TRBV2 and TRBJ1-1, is EPEVTQTPSHQVTQMGQEVILRCVPISNHLYFYWYRQILGQKVEFLVSFYNNEISEKSEIFDDQFSVERPDGSNFTLKIRSTKLEDSAMYFCASRVNTEAFFGQGTRLTVV.

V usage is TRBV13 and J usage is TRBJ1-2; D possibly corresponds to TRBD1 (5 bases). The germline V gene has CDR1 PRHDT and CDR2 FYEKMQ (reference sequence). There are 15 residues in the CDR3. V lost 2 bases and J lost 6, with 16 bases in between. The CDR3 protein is CASSLLGEISNGYTF. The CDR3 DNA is TGTGCCAGCAGCTTATTAGGGGAAATATCTAATGGCTACACCTTC. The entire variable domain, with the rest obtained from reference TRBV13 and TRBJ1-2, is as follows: AAGVIQSPRHLIKEKRETATLKCYPIPRHDTVYWYQQGPGQDPQFLISFYEKMQSDKGSIPDRFSAQQFSDYHSELNMSSLELGDSALYFCASSLLGEISNGYTFGSGTRLTVV.

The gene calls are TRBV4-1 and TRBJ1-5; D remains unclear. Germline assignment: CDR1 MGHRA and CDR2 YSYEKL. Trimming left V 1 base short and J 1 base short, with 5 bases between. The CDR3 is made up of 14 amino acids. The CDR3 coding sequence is TGCGCCAGCAGCCAAGCAGAGAGCAATCAGCCCCAGCATTTT. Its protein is CASSQAESNQPQHF.

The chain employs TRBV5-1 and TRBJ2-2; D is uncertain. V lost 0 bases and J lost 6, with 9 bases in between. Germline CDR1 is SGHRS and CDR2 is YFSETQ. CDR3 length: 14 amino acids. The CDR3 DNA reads TGCGCCAGCAGCTTGGCAGAAAGGGCCGGGGAGCTGTTTTTT. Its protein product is CASSLAERAGELFF. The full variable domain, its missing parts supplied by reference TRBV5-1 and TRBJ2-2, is KAGVTQTPRYLIKTRGQQVTLSCSPISGHRSVSWYQQTPGQGLQFLFEYFSETQRNKGNFPGRFSGRQFSNSRSEMNVSTLELGDSALYLCASSLAERAGELFFGEGSRLTVL.

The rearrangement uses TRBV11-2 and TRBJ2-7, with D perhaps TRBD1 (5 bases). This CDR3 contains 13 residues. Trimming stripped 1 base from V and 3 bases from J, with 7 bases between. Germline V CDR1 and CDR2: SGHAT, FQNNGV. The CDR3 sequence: CASSLAGIYEQYF. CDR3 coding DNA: TGTGCCAGCAGCTTAGCAGGGATCTACGAGCAGTACTTC.

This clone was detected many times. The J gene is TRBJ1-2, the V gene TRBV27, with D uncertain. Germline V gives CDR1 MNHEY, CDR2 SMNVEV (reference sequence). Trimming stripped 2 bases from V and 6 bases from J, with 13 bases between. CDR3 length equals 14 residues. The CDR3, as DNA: TGTGCCAGCAGTTTACGGGTGGGTAGGAATGGCTACACCTTC. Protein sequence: CASSLRVGRNGYTF.

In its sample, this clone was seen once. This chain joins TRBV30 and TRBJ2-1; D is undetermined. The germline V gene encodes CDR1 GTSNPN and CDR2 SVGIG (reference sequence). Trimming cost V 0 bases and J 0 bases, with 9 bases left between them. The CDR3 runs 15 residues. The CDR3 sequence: CAWSVQKGSYNEQFF. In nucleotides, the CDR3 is TGTGCCTGGAGTGTACAAAAGGGCTCCTACAATGAGCAGTTCTTC. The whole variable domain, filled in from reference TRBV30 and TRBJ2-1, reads SQTIHQWPATLVQPVGSPLSLECTVEGTSNPNLYWYRQAAGRGLQLLFYSVGIGQISSEVPQNLSASRPQDRQFILSSKKLLLSDSGFYLCAWSVQKGSYNEQFFGPGTRLTVL.